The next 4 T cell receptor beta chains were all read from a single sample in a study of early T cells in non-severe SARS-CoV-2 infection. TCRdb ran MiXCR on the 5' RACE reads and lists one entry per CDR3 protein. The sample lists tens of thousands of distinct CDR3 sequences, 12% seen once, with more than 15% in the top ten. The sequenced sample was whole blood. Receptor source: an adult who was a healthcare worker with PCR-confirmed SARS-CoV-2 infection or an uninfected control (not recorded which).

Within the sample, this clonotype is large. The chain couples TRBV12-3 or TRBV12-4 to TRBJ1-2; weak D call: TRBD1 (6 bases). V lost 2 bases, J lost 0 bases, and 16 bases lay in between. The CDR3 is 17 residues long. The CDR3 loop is CASSLRQAEVANYGYTF. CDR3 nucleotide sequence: TGTGCCAGCAGTTTAAGACAGGCGGAAGTAGCTAACTATGGCTACACCTTC.

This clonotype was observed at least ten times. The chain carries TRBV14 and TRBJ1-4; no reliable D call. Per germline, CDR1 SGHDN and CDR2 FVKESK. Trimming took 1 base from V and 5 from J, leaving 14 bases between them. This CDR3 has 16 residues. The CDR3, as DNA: TGTGCCAGCAGCCAAGGGATTGGAACCTTCAATGAAAAACTGTTTTTT. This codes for CASSQGIGTFNEKLFF.

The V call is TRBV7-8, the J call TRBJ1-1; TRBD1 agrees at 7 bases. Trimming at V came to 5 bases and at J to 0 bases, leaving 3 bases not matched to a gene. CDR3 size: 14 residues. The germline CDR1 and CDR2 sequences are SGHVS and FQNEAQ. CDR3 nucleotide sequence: TGTGCCAGCAGCCCTGGACAGGTGAACACTGAAGCTTTCTTT. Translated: CASSPGQVNTEAFF.

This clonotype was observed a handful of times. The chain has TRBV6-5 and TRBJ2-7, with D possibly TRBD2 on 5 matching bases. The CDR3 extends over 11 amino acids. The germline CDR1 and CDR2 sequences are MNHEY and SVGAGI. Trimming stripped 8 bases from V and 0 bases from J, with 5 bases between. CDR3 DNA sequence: TGTGCCAGCGGGAGCTCCTACGAGCAGTACTTC. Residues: CASGSSYEQYF.